This TCR beta chain was identified during a study of monozygotic twins with inflammatory bowel disease. Researchers used template switching to add UMIs featuring a 6-nucleotide sample barcode. TCRdb re-called the 5' RACE reads and shows each CDR3 protein once, DNA omitted. The sample table sets out about 200,000 distinct CDR3 sequences. CDR3 length: 15 residues. Germline CDR1 is SGHVS and CDR2 is FNYEAQ. Collection yielded 2.5 to 3 ml of blood per donor. The TCR was taken from a human donor with ulcerative colitis or Crohn's disease, or a healthy co-twin of an affected twin (not recorded which). The sample consisted of blood. The chain links TRBV7-6 to TRBJ2-2. The CDR3 sequence: CASSSRHGVTGELFF. Based on the CDR3 plus reference TRBV7-6 and TRBJ2-2, the full variable domain is GAGVSQSPRYKVTKRGQDVALRCDPISGHVSLYWYRQALGQGPEFLTYFNYEAQQDKSGLPNDRFSAERPEGSISTLTIQRTEQRDSAMYRCASSSRHGVTGELFFGEGSRLTVL.